This TCR beta chain was sequenced for a study of beta chain features in type 1 diabetes. General study findings and limits: Type 1 diabetes patients had moderately but significantly shorter TCRB CDR3s in all four CD4+ subsets.

Expressed TCRB transcripts got sequenced, as all isolated RNA was reverse transcribed. Profiling relied on immunoSEQ multiplex PCR, and the TCRdb table lists in-frame clones only, not all of them. The sample records 300,000 or so clones, roughly 9% being singletons. As regards this clone: Its matching antigen is unknown.

CD4+ cells of the naive, central memory, regulatory and stem cell-like memory types were sorted via CD45RO/CCR7/CD25/CD127/CD95/CD27. Germline loops: CDR1 SNHLY, CDR2 FYNNEI. V dropped 4 bases and J dropped 4; count of bases not matched to a gene: 6. The CDR3 is made up of 15 amino acids. This receptor was taken from a man aged 25 to 40 with type 1 diabetes. The genes are TRBV2 and TRBJ2-5; 10 nucleotides line up with TRBD2. The sample consisted of central memory CD4+ T cells from blood. The CDR3 loop reads CASSVIAGGLETQYF. The DNA for the CDR3 is TGTGCCAGCAGTGTAATAGCGGGGGGCCTAGAGACCCAGTACTTC.